The 2 T cell receptor beta chains in this list originate from one sample, sequenced in a study of T cell repertoires in cytomegalovirus infection. TCRdb fed the reads into MiXCR, producing one record per CDR3 protein. The top ten hold over 40% of the sample, which has roughly 230,000 distinct CDR3 sequences, about a sixth seen once. The sequenced material came from CD8+ T cells from PBMCs. Every receptor here comes from a human donor in good health (CMV status not recorded). Some clones in this sample may be carry-over from other donors' samples.

The chain is built from TRBV15 and TRBJ2-3; D unresolved. Germline V gene sequence: CDR1 LNHNV, CDR2 YYDKDF (reference sequence). Trimming left V 0 bases short and J 5 bases short, with 3 bases between. The CDR3 spans 12 residues. The CDR3 protein is CATSRDRDTQYF. The DNA of the CDR3 is TGTGCCACCAGCAGAGATAGAGATACGCAGTATTTT.

This clonotype was observed a few times. J is TRBJ2-6 and V is TRBV2, with D possibly being TRBD1 or TRBD2 (5 bases each). The germline V and J ends were trimmed by 0 bases and 2 bases, with 17 bases remaining between them. The CDR3 spans 19 residues. Germline values: CDR1 SNHLY, CDR2 FYNNEI. The CDR3 is CASSEAIRDLHPGANVLTF. CDR3 nucleotide sequence: TGTGCCAGCAGTGAAGCCATAAGGGACCTTCACCCTGGGGCCAACGTCCTGACTTTC.